The rows below give T cell receptor beta chains drawn from one sample of a study of blood T cell repertoires in COVID-19. TCRdb's copy holds only in-frame clones and misses some; the assay was immunoSEQ multiplex PCR. The sample has about 140,000 clones, 70% to 90% seen once. Input material: peripheral blood. The source is a human donor in a cohort sampled during active COVID-19. The CDR3 runs from the conserved cysteine through the conserved F or W. D genes are given only for firm matches. Clone size is shown for a subset of rows, as once, few, many or a class of expanded clone.

clone_size: .; v_call: TRBV28; cdr3_length: 13; d_call: .; j_call: TRBJ2-7; cdr3_aa: CASSPFGAGEQYF; cdr3_nt: TGTGCCAGCAGTCCGTTTGGGGCTGGCGAGCAGTACTTC
clone_size: .; v_call: TRBV6-5; cdr3_length: 16; d_call: .; j_call: TRBJ1-2; cdr3_aa: CASSSGANGGRYGYTF; cdr3_nt: TGTGCCAGCAGTTCGGGCGCTAACGGGGGGCGTTATGGCTACACCTTC
clone_size: once; v_call: TRBV28; cdr3_length: 13; d_call: TRBD1; j_call: TRBJ1-2; cdr3_aa: CASSPGQGGGYTF; cdr3_nt: TGTGCCAGCAGCCCGGGACAGGGCGGGGGCTACACCTTC
clone_size: .; v_call: TRBV6-6; cdr3_length: 17; d_call: TRBD1; j_call: TRBJ2-7; cdr3_aa: CASSRTGAFPSPREQYF; cdr3_nt: TGTGCCAGCAGTCGGACAGGGGCCTTTCCATCCCCTCGGGAGCAGTACTTC
clone_size: once; v_call: TRBV15; cdr3_length: 15; d_call: .; j_call: TRBJ1-5; cdr3_aa: CATSRDAGVGQPQHF; cdr3_nt: TGTGCCACCAGCAGAGATGCAGGGGTAGGTCAGCCCCAGCATTTT
clone_size: .; v_call: TRBV19; cdr3_length: 15; d_call: .; j_call: TRBJ2-6; cdr3_aa: CASRDGASGANVLTF; cdr3_nt: TGTGCCAGTAGAGACGGAGCCTCTGGGGCCAACGTCCTGACTTTC
clone_size: .; v_call: TRBV28; cdr3_length: 14; d_call: .; j_call: TRBJ2-7; cdr3_aa: CASSLPDGAYEQYF; cdr3_nt: TGTGCCAGCAGTTTACCCGACGGAGCCTACGAGCAGTACTTC
clone_size: .; v_call: TRBV18; cdr3_length: 13; d_call: .; j_call: TRBJ2-3; cdr3_aa: CASSLRVGDTQYF; cdr3_nt: TGTGCCAGCTCACTGAGAGTGGGCGATACGCAGTATTTT
clone_size: .; v_call: TRBV4-1; cdr3_length: 12; d_call: .; j_call: TRBJ1-1; cdr3_aa: CASSLGATEAFF; cdr3_nt: TGCGCCAGCAGCCTGGGGGCCACTGAAGCTTTCTTT
clone_size: .; v_call: TRBV19; cdr3_length: 14; d_call: .; j_call: TRBJ1-1; cdr3_aa: CASTYHFRDTEAFF; cdr3_nt: TGTGCCAGTACTTACCACTTCAGGGACACTGAAGCTTTCTTT
clone_size: .; v_call: TRBV5-1; cdr3_length: 15; d_call: .; j_call: TRBJ1-4; cdr3_aa: CASSFADSGYEKLFF; cdr3_nt: TGCGCCAGCAGCTTCGCCGACAGTGGGTATGAAAAACTGTTTTTT
clone_size: .; v_call: TRBV10-3; cdr3_length: 15; d_call: TRBD2; j_call: TRBJ2-5; cdr3_aa: CAISYTSGGWETQYF; cdr3_nt: TGTGCCATCAGCTATACTAGCGGGGGGTGGGAGACCCAGTACTTC
clone_size: .; v_call: TRBV2; cdr3_length: 13; d_call: .; j_call: TRBJ1-5; cdr3_aa: CASSEDFNQPQHF; cdr3_nt: TGTGCCAGCAGTGAAGACTTCAATCAGCCCCAGCATTTT
clone_size: .; v_call: TRBV19; cdr3_length: 14; d_call: .; j_call: TRBJ2-2; cdr3_aa: CASISQGTLGELFF; cdr3_nt: TGTGCCAGTATCTCGCAGGGGACGTTGGGGGAGCTGTTTTTT